The 21 T cell receptor beta chains given below trace back to one sample, sequenced in a study of shared T cell receptors in the human thymus. Assay used: immunoSEQ multiplex PCR; TCRdb lists only in-frame clones, some missing. The sample consists of some 400,000 clones, around 95% of them appearing once. The sample comprised thymocytes. The receptors were sampled from a human donor.

The V gene is TRBV5-1, the J gene TRBJ2-7; 8 bases map to TRBD1. Germline V lookup: CDR1 SGHRS, CDR2 YFSETQ. This CDR3 has 15 amino acids. Trimming cost V 1 base and J 4 bases; bases outside gene matches: 7. The DNA of the CDR3 is TGCGCCAGCAGCTTGTCGGACAGGGCAGGGTACGAGCAGTACTTC. Its protein product is CASSLSDRAGYEQYF.

The CDR3 sequence is CASSQDFSRQGGTGELFF. DNA for the CDR3: TGTGCCAGCAGCCAAGATTTTTCTCGCCAGGGTGGCACCGGGGAGCTGTTTTTT. The chain couples TRBV4-2 to TRBJ2-2, with a possible D match to TRBD1 (5 bases). The CDR3 is 18 residues long. Germline V gene sequence: CDR1 LGHNA, CDR2 YNFKEQ. The V end lost 0 bases, the J end lost 4 bases, and 18 bases lay between the germline ends.

This clone occurred once. The V gene is TRBV28, the J gene TRBJ1-3; TRBD1 matches 10 bases. The CDR3 runs 17 residues. V lost 4 bases to trimming and J lost 3 bases; unmatched junction nucleotides: 9. Germline CDR1 and CDR2: MDHEN and SYDVKM. The CDR3 is CASSSDPDRGGGNTIYF. For the CDR3, the DNA is TGTGCCAGCAGTTCAGACCCGGACAGGGGGGGTGGAAACACCATATATTTT.

The chain combines TRBV7-2 with TRBJ2-1; a weak D match, TRBD2 (5 bases). This CDR3 spans 18 amino acids. Germline V gene data show CDR1 as SGHTA and CDR2 as FQGNSA. Trimming stripped 1 base from V and 0 bases from J, with 16 bases between. In nucleotides, the CDR3 is TGTGCCAGCAGCTTAGGTTATGGGCGGGCCAGCTCCTACAATGAGCAGTTCTTC. Protein: CASSLGYGRASSYNEQFF.

This clone was seen a handful of times. V is TRBV10-1 and J is TRBJ2-7; 15 bases line up with TRBD2. Trimming took 6 bases from V and 6 from J; bases not matched to a gene: 12. The CDR3 sequence is 17 residues long. Germline V lookup: CDR1 WNHNN, CDR2 SYGVQD (reference sequence). The DNA of the CDR3 is TGCGCCAGCAGCGGCGGGACTAGCGGGAGGAAAGGCTCCGAGCAGTACTTC. This sequence encodes CASSGGTSGRKGSEQYF.

This clone was recorded only once. J is TRBJ2-3 and V is TRBV27, with D unclear. Trimming shortened V by 5 bases and J by 0 bases, and 9 bases separated the two germline ends. Germline CDR1 and CDR2: MNHEY and SMNVEV (reference sequence). CDR3 length: 14 amino acids. CDR3 region: CASSLTSSTDTQYF. CDR3 DNA sequence: TGTGCCAGCAGTCTCACATCTAGCACAGATACGCAGTATTTT.

The chain joins TRBV27 to TRBJ2-7; 8 bases agree with TRBD1. J lost 4 bases, V lost 5 bases, and 7 bases had no gene match. CDR1 and CDR2 (germline): MNHEY, SMNVEV (reference sequence). The CDR3 is 14 amino acids. This chain's CDR3 is CASSRQGPRYEQYF. As DNA, the CDR3 is TGTGCCAGCAGTCGACAGGGGCCACGGTACGAGCAGTACTTC.

This clone appeared once. J is TRBJ2-3 and V is TRBV29-1, with no clear D. This CDR3 is built from 10 residues. V lost 2 bases, J lost 5 bases, and 2 bases lay in between. Germline values: CDR1 SQVTM, CDR2 ANQGSEA. CDR3: CSVERDTQYF. CDR3 nucleotides: TGCAGCGTTGAAAGAGATACGCAGTATTTT.

The chain recombines TRBV9 with TRBJ2-3; 10 bases fit TRBD2. CDR1 and CDR2 (germline): SGDLS, YYNGEE. The V and J ends lost 0 bases and 2 bases, in that order; junction bases with no gene match: 9. This CDR3 has 18 residues. CDR3 nucleotides: TGTGCCAGCAGCGTAGCTACCCTAGCGGGGGAAACCACAGATACGCAGTATTTT. This codes for CASSVATLAGETTDTQYF.

This sequence joins TRBV7-6 and TRBJ1-6; D call uncertain. The CDR3 totals 14 residues. V was cut by 2 bases and J by 10 bases, with 12 bases left in between. CDR1 is SGHVS and CDR2 is FNYEAQ in the germline V gene. The CDR3 is CASSLLGCGSPLHF. Here the CDR3 DNA reads TGTGCCAGCAGCTTATTAGGGTGCGGGTCACCCCTCCACTTT. Full variable domain (missing parts from reference TRBV7-6 and TRBJ1-6): GAGVSQSPRYKVTKRGQDVALRCDPISGHVSLYWYRQALGQGPEFLTYFNYEAQQDKSGLPNDRFSAERPEGSISTLTIQRTEQRDSAMYRCASSLLGCGSPLHFGNGTRLTVT.

This clone was observed a single time. The chain carries TRBV5-1 and TRBJ2-7; possibly TRBD1 for D (5 bases). With 6 bases removed from V and 0 bases from J, the gap between germline ends came to 19 bases. The germline V gene encodes CDR1 SGHRS and CDR2 YFSETQ. The CDR3 consists of 16 residues. This CDR3 is CASTPVITGSSYEQYF. The CDR3 coding sequence is TGCGCCAGCACCCCTGTGATTACAGGAAGCTCCTACGAGCAGTACTTC.

The chain links TRBV18 to TRBJ2-7, with 9 bases lining up with TRBD1. With V trimmed by 2 bases and J by 3 bases, 5 bases remained unmatched. Germline-derived CDR1 and CDR2 are KGHSH and LQKENI. The CDR3 runs to 15 residues. The chain's CDR3 is CASSPADRGGYEQYF. The CDR3 nucleotides are TGTGCCAGCTCACCAGCGGACAGGGGAGGCTACGAGCAGTACTTC. Drawing the rest from reference TRBV18 and TRBJ2-7, the complete variable domain is NAGVMQNPRHLVRRRGQEARLRCSPMKGHSHVYWYRQLPEEGLKFMVYLQKENIIDESGMPKERFSAEFPKEGPSILRIQQVVRGDSAAYFCASSPADRGGYEQYFGPGTRLTVT.

This chain uses TRBV11-1 with TRBJ2-7; D is unresolved. The CDR3 totals 16 residues. V shed 7 bases and J shed 6 bases, with 25 bases lying between them. Germline V gives CDR1 SGHAT, CDR2 FQDESV (reference sequence). In DNA, the CDR3 is TGTGCCAGCACCTCCCCCCGCCGGGTCGAATCATCCGAGCAGTACTTC. Residues: CASTSPRRVESSEQYF. Supplemented by reference TRBV11-1 and TRBJ2-7, the full variable domain reads EAEVAQSPRYKITEKSQAVAFWCDPISGHATLYWYRQILGQGPELLVQFQDESVVDDSQLPKDRFSAERLKGVDSTLKIQPAELGDSAMYLCASTSPRRVESSEQYFGPGTRLTVT.

This rearrangement joins TRBV7-2 to TRBJ2-6; 7 bases map to TRBD2. CDR3 length: 17 amino acids. V shed 5 bases, J shed 2 bases, and the junction held 9 bases outside the gene matches. Germline lookup yields CDR1 SGHTA and CDR2 FQGNSA. For the CDR3, the DNA is TGTGCCAGCAGCACAAAGGCGGGACTACCTGGGGCCAACGTCCTGACTTTC. Its translation: CASSTKAGLPGANVLTF. Based on the CDR3 plus reference TRBV7-2 and TRBJ2-6, the full variable domain is GAGVSQSPSNKVTEKGKDVELRCDPISGHTALYWYRQSLGQGLEFLIYFQGNSAPDKSGLPSDRFSAERTGGSVSTLTIQRTQQEDSAVYLCASSTKAGLPGANVLTFGAGSRLTVL.

The chain joins TRBV7-3 to TRBJ2-2; 8 bases fit TRBD2. CDR3 length: 16 amino acids. Germline trimming cut 1 base from V and 3 bases from J; bases unmatched to any gene: 4. Germline-derived CDR1 and CDR2 are SGHTA and FQGTGA. The CDR3 nucleotides are TGTGCCAGCAGCTTAAGAGGGACTAGATACACCGGGGAGCTGTTTTTT. Protein product: CASSLRGTRYTGELFF.

The chain couples TRBV11-2 to TRBJ2-1; 7 bases map to TRBD1. V trimming: 5 bases; J trimming: 4 bases; junction bases outside the gene matches: 17. There are 18 residues in the CDR3. Per the germline V gene, CDR1 is SGHAT and CDR2 is FQNNGV. CDR3 nucleotide sequence: TGTGCCAGCAGCACCCAAGACAGGGCCAAGGGGTTATACAATGAGCAGTTCTTC. Amino acid sequence: CASSTQDRAKGLYNEQFF.

This clone was observed a single time. The gene calls are TRBV30 and TRBJ2-7, with D perhaps matching TRBD1 (6 bases). CDR3 length: 12 amino acids. Per germline, CDR1 GTSNPN and CDR2 SVGIG (reference sequence). V was pared by 6 bases and J by 2 bases, with 11 bases between. The CDR3 is CACYRTAYEQYF. In DNA, the CDR3 is TGTGCCTGTTATAGGACAGCCTACGAGCAGTACTTC.

This chain connects TRBV7-9 to TRBJ2-1; TRBD2 agrees at 13 bases. The CDR3 is made up of 16 amino acids. Germline V gene data show CDR1 as SEHNR and CDR2 as FQNEAQ (reference sequence). V shed 5 bases and J 10 bases; nucleotides not matched to a gene: 11. The CDR3 DNA reads TGTGCCAGCAGCCTTGGGACTAGCGGGAATTGCGGGGAGCAGTTCTTC. It yields the protein CASSLGTSGNCGEQFF.

This clone was observed a few times. This chain joins TRBV18 and TRBJ1-1, with TRBD1 matching over 8 bases. The trim removed 3 bases at V and 5 bases at J, leaving 5 bases unmatched. The CDR3 extends over 14 amino acids. CDR1 is KGHSH, CDR2 LQKENI, per germline. The CDR3 here is CASSPGQGWTEAFF. The CDR3 nucleotides are TGTGCCAGCTCACCTGGACAGGGATGGACTGAAGCTTTCTTT.

About this clone itself: Other DNA sequences within the sample encode an identical CDR3. Here the CDR3 DNA reads TGTGCCAGCTCCCCCGGAGGCTCTGGAAACACCATATATTTT. Translating gives CASSPGGSGNTIYF. The gene calls are TRBV18 and TRBJ1-3, with unresolved D. This CDR3 comprises 14 residues. Germline V gene sequence: CDR1 KGHSH, CDR2 LQKENI. Trimming pared 6 bases from V and 0 bases from J, leaving 9 bases between. Supplemented by reference TRBV18 and TRBJ1-3, the full variable domain reads NAGVMQNPRHLVRRRGQEARLRCSPMKGHSHVYWYRQLPEEGLKFMVYLQKENIIDESGMPKERFSAEFPKEGPSILRIQQVVRGDSAAYFCASSPGGSGNTIYFGEGSWLTVV.

The chain employs TRBV11-2 and TRBJ2-3; D ambiguous. The CDR3 sequence is 14 residues long. Between the trimmed V and J ends, which lost 4 bases and 3 bases, there was a span of 11 bases. The germline CDR1 and CDR2 sequences are SGHAT and FQNNGV. CDR3 sequence: CASSYWRKTDTQYF. Written as DNA, the CDR3 is TGTGCCAGCAGCTACTGGCGTAAAACAGATACGCAGTATTTT.